The rows below give T cell receptor beta chains drawn from one sample of a study of shared clonotypes between healthy human individuals. The method was immunoSEQ multiplex PCR; TCRdb's version includes in-frame clones alone and lacks a portion of them. Of some 2,500,000 clones in the sample, roughly 92% were seen once. Sequencing was carried out using naive CD4+ T cells from PBMCs. These receptors all stem from a man aged 18-30 years in good health. Some clones in this sample may be carry-over from other donors' samples. CDR3s include the opening cysteine and the closing phenylalanine or tryptophan. A D gene is named only where the DNA matches it firmly. Clone sizes are given selectively: once, few, many, or a class where the clone is expanded.

J	V	D	size	DNA	CDR3
TRBJ2-2	TRBV5-1	NA	NA	TGCGCCAGCAGCTTGCTTGCTACCACGAACACCGGGGAGCTGTTTTTT	CASSLLATTNTGELFF
TRBJ1-3	TRBV7-6	NA	NA	TGTGCCAGCAGCTACGACCCCGCGGTCAGCGGAAACACCATATATTTT	CASSYDPAVSGNTIYF
TRBJ2-7	TRBV27	NA	NA	TGTGCCAGCAGTTTATCAGACCCCGGGGTCTCCGAGCAGTACTTC	CASSLSDPGVSEQYF
TRBJ2-4	TRBV11-2	NA	NA	TGTGCCAGCAGCTTAGATCCCACAGGGTATCAAAACATTCAGTACTTC	CASSLDPTGYQNIQYF
TRBJ2-2	TRBV11-2	NA	NA	TGTGCCAGCACCAACATATACACCGGGGAGCTGTTTTTT	CASTNIYTGELFF
TRBJ2-1	TRBV5-4	TRBD2	NA	TGTGCCAGCAGCAACCCGACTAGCGGGACCTGGGATGAGCAGTTCTTC	CASSNPTSGTWDEQFF
TRBJ2-7	TRBV7-2	TRBD2	NA	TGTGCCAGCAGCTCCCTCGGGGGGAGCTACGAGCAGTACTTC	CASSSLGGSYEQYF
TRBJ2-7	TRBV25-1	TRBD2	NA	TGTGCCAGCAGTGACCAAGCGGGAGCCGACTACGAGCAGTACTTC	CASSDQAGADYEQYF
TRBJ2-1	TRBV4-3	TRBD2	NA	TGCGCCAGCAGCCAGGCTAGCGGGAGGAATTATGAGCAGTTCTTC	CASSQASGRNYEQFF
TRBJ2-1	TRBV7-2	NA	NA	TGTGCCAGCAGCTTAGACGGAGATTACAATGAGCAGTTCTTC	CASSLDGDYNEQFF
TRBJ1-1	TRBV7-6	NA	NA	TGTGCCAGCAGCTCAGAGGGGCACCCCAACACTGAAGCTTTCTTT	CASSSEGHPNTEAFF
TRBJ1-2	TRBV21-1	NA	NA	TGTGCCAGCAGCAAATTGAGGATGAGAGGGGGGCTTGGCTATGGCTACACCTTC	CASSKLRMRGGLGYGYTF
TRBJ2-5	TRBV11-3	NA	NA	TGTGCCAGCAGCCCGAGGGAGGGGGGGCCTGAGACCCAGTACTTC	CASSPREGGPETQYF
TRBJ2-7	TRBV28	NA	NA	TGTGCCAGCACTCCCTCTGGGAGTACCTACGAGCAGTACTTC	CASTPSGSTYEQYF
TRBJ1-3	TRBV18	NA	NA	TGTGCCAGCTCACCATTTGGCGAATTCTCTGGAAACACCATATATTTT	CASSPFGEFSGNTIYF
TRBJ1-1	TRBV6-6	NA	NA	TGTGCCAGCAGTTACGCGAGGGGAACTGAAGCTTTCTTT	CASSYARGTEAFF
TRBJ1-2	TRBV12-5	TRBD1	NA	TGTGCTAGTGGTTTGGCGGGACAGATCTATGGCTACACCTTC	CASGLAGQIYGYTF
TRBJ2-5	TRBV7-2	NA	NA	TGTGCCAGCAGCCTCGGACCCCGGGAGACCCAGTACTTC	CASSLGPRETQYF
TRBJ2-1	TRBV4-1	NA	NA	TGCGCCAGCAGCCCAGGCTGGGGCAGCAATGAGCAGTTCTTC	CASSPGWGSNEQFF
TRBJ2-1	TRBV5-1	TRBD1	NA	TGCGCCAGCAGCTTGTCCGGGACAGGGTTCTACAATGAGCAGTTCTTC	CASSLSGTGFYNEQFF
TRBJ2-3	TRBV18	NA	NA	TGTGCCAGCTCACCCCCAGGGGTGCGTGTAGAGGATACGCAGTATTTT	CASSPPGVRVEDTQYF
TRBJ2-5	TRBV10-2	NA	NA	TGCGCCAGCAGTGAGTACGAGACCCAGTACTTC	CASSEYETQYF
TRBJ2-2	TRBV7-2	NA	NA	TGTGCCAGCAGGGCAGGGGACTACCGGTCCGGGGAGCTGTTTTTT	CASRAGDYRSGELFF
TRBJ2-7	TRBV30	NA	NA	TGTGCCTGGTCCCAGGAGTTTGGTAACGAGCAGTACTTC	CAWSQEFGNEQYF
TRBJ1-1	TRBV28	NA	few	TGTGCCAGCAGTTTACGAGGGGGCACTGAAGCTTTCTTT	CASSLRGGTEAFF
TRBJ2-5	TRBV15	NA	NA	TGTGCCACCAGCAGGGTCTTAGGCGTCGTGGGGGAGACCCAGTACTTC	CATSRVLGVVGETQYF
TRBJ2-7	TRBV11-2	NA	few	TGTGCCAGCAGCTTAGGCGCCTACGAGCAGTACTTC	CASSLGAYEQYF
TRBJ2-7	TRBV6-1	TRBD2	NA	TGTGCCAGCTCGTGGGGAGGGGCAGCAATCGAGCAGTACTTC	CASSWGGAAIEQYF
TRBJ2-5	TRBV29-1	TRBD1	NA	TGCAGCGTTGCTTTGACAGGGCGGGAGACCCAGTACTTC	CSVALTGRETQYF
TRBJ2-6	TRBV30	TRBD1	NA	TGTGCCTGGAGTGTATATGGTCCAGGGGGCGCAGGGGCCAACGTCCTGACTTTC	CAWSVYGPGGAGANVLTF
TRBJ1-4	TRBV9	TRBD1	NA	TGTGCCAGCAGCTTGGGACAGGGAGGGGAAAAACTGTTTTTT	CASSLGQGGEKLFF
TRBJ2-5	TRBV7-9	NA	NA	TGTGCCAGCAGCTTATTATTATACGAGATCGAGGACCAAGAGACCCAGTACTTC	CASSLLLYEIEDQETQYF
TRBJ1-5	TRBV6-1	TRBD1	NA	TGTGCCAGCAGTGAGATGACAGGGAGGGCGAGTCAGCCCCAGCATTTT	CASSEMTGRASQPQHF
TRBJ2-3	TRBV19	NA	NA	TGTGCCAGTAGTCAGACCGCAGATACGCAGTATTTT	CASSQTADTQYF
TRBJ2-1	TRBV7-3	NA	NA	TGTGCCAGCAGCTTGGGGACTGTCTCCTACAATGAGCAGTTCTTC	CASSLGTVSYNEQFF
TRBJ2-2	TRBV7-8	TRBD2	once	TGTGCCAGCAGCTTAGCGCCCAGCGGGAGGGTGACCGGGGAGCTGTTTTTT	CASSLAPSGRVTGELFF
TRBJ2-5	TRBV9	TRBD2	NA	TGTGCCAGCAGTATTGGCGGGAGTGGATTGGAGACCCAGTACTTC	CASSIGGSGLETQYF
TRBJ1-2	TRBV5-1	NA	NA	TGCGCCAGCAGCCTGGCGGGGGGCGAGGATGGCTACACCTTC	CASSLAGGEDGYTF
TRBJ2-7	TRBV29-1	NA	NA	TGCAGCGTTGTGGGTGCGCGGGAGCAGTACTTC	CSVVGAREQYF
TRBJ2-7	TRBV6-5	NA	NA	TGTGCCAGCAGTTCTCTGGGCTGGGGGGCCCCCTACGAGCAGTACTTC	CASSSLGWGAPYEQYF
TRBJ2-7	TRBV18	NA	NA	TGTGCCAGCTCACCCCCCGGACGGGAGTCCTACGAGCAGTACTTC	CASSPPGRESYEQYF
TRBJ2-1	TRBV5-4	NA	NA	TGTGCCAGCAGCCCCCCATGGAAGGGAGACAATGAGCAGTTCTTC	CASSPPWKGDNEQFF
TRBJ1-2	TRBV7-9	NA	NA	TGTGCCAGCAGCCTAGCCGGGGGATACTATGGCTACACCTTC	CASSLAGGYYGYTF
TRBJ1-2	TRBV25-1	NA	few	TGTGCCAGCAGTGAGAACTATGGCTACACCTTC	CASSENYGYTF
TRBJ2-2	TRBV30	NA	few	TGTGCCTGGAGTAGAACCCAGCTGTTTTTT	CAWSRTQLFF
TRBJ1-1	TRBV18	NA	NA	TGTGCCAGCTCACCACTTGATACGAACACTGAAGCTTTCTTT	CASSPLDTNTEAFF
TRBJ1-1	TRBV29-1	NA	NA	TGCAGCGTTGTAGGCGACACTGAAGCTTTCTTT	CSVVGDTEAFF
TRBJ1-5	TRBV27	NA	NA	TGTGCCAGCAGTTTTGTCCTCAATCAGCCCCAGCATTTT	CASSFVLNQPQHF
TRBJ1-2	TRBV11-2	NA	NA	TGTGCCAGCAGCTCACCATGGACCGCTCATAGTGGCTACACCTTC	CASSSPWTAHSGYTF
TRBJ2-2	TRBV5-1	TRBD1	NA	TGCGCCAGCCGACAGGGGGCCGATTGGGAGCTGTTTTTT	CASRQGADWELFF
TRBJ1-4	TRBV28	NA	NA	TGTGCCAGCAGTTTCCCTCGGACGGGAGAAAAACTGTTTTTT	CASSFPRTGEKLFF